The TCR beta chain described here comes from a study of control samples from healthy donors and cancer patients (dated by TCRdb to between 2020 and 2021). The method was the immunoSEQ multiplex PCR assay. This immuneACCESS table, as held by TCRdb, lists in-frame sequences with V and J called but not all clones. Of the missing ones, under half trace to an unresolved V gene in checked studies; the others have no known cause. The sample table lists around 170,000 clones, approximately 90% of them with a count of one. The ten largest clonotypes hold 0.65% to 0.85% of the sample. A word on this clone: The specificity of this receptor is unknown. No quality values exist for individual bases; no much larger clone is one base distant.

The sequenced sample consisted of blood. This sequence originates from a woman aged 25 to 39 in good health.

The nucleotide sequence is TGTGCCAGCGACAGACAAGAGACCCAGTACTTC. It specifies CASDRQETQYF. The rearranged segments are TRBV2 and TRBJ2-5; the D gene is perhaps TRBD1, from 5 matching bases. Taken from the germline V gene, the CDR1 and CDR2 loops are SNHLY and FYNNEI. Cut back by 8 bases and 2 bases, the V and J ends lie 6 bases apart. The CDR3 holds 11 amino acids from the cysteine to the phenylalanine. Of the read, only the CDR3 DNA is kept; its 33 bases are in frame from base 1.